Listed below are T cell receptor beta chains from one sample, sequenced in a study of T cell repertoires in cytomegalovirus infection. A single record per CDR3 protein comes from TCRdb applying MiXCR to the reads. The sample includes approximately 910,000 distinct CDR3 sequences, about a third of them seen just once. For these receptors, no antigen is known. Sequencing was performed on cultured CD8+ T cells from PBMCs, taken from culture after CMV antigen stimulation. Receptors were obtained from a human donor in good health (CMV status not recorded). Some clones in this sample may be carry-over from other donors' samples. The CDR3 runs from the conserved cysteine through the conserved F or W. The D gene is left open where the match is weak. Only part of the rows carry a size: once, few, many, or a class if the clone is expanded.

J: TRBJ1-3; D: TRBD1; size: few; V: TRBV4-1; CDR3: CAAGRGRGAGNTIYF; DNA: TGCGCCGCGGGCAGGGGGCGCGGGGCTGGAAACACCATATATTTT
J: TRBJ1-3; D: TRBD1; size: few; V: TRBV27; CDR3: CASSSPGQGPIYF; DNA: TGTGCCAGCAGTTCGCCGGGACAGGGGCCCATATATTTT
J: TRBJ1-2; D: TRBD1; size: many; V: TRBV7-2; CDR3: CASSPHPRQGDLDGYTF; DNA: TGTGCCAGCAGCCCCCACCCGCGACAGGGAGACCTGGATGGCTACACCTTC
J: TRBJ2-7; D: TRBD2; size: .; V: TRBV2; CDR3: CASRPAGGFSYEQYF; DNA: TGTGCCAGCAGGCCAGCGGGGGGATTTTCCTACGAGCAGTACTTC
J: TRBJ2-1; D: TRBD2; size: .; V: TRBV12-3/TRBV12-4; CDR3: CASSRLAGGQLYNEQFF; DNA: TGTGCCAGCAGTCGACTAGCGGGGGGCCAATTGTACAATGAGCAGTTCTTC
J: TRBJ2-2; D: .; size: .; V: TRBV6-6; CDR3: CASSYSQGRGELFF; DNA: TGTGCCAGCAGTTACTCTCAGGGTCGAGGGGAGCTGTTTTTT
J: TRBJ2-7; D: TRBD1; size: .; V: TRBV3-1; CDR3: CASSQDPQPTGNYEQYF; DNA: TGTGCCAGCAGCCAAGATCCTCAACCGACAGGGAACTACGAGCAGTACTTC
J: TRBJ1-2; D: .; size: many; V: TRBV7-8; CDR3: CASSVSTGFGYGYTF; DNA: TGTGCCAGCAGCGTATCTACAGGGTTCGGCTATGGCTACACCTTC
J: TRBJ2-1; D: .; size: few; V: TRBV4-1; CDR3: CASSQESRREQFF; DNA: TGCGCCAGCAGCCAAGAATCGAGACGGGAGCAGTTCTTC
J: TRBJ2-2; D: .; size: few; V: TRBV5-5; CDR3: CASRPIVTPGELFF; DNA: TGTGCCAGCAGACCGATTGTTACACCCGGGGAGCTGTTTTTT
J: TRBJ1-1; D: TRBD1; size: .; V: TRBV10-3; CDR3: CAIRTGTGSTGDTEAFF; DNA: TGTGCCATCAGGACCGGGACAGGGAGTACGGGGGACACTGAAGCTTTCTTT
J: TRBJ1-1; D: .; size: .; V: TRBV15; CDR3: CATSKGGPEAFF; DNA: TGTGCCACCAGCAAGGGGGGTCCTGAAGCTTTCTTT
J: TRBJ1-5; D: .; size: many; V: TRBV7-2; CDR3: CASSLFNNQPQHF; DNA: TGTGCCAGCAGCTTATTCAACAATCAGCCCCAGCATTTT
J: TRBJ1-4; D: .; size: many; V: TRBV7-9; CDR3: CASSLGGEKLFF; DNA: TGTGCCAGCAGCTTGGGGGGAGAAAAACTGTTTTTT
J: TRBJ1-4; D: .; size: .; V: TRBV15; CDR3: CATSRPTGTNEKLFF; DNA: TGTGCCACCAGCAGACCGACTGGCACTAATGAAAAACTGTTTTTT
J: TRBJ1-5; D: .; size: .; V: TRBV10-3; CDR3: CAISASDYSNQPQHF; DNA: TGTGCCATCAGCGCGAGTGATTATAGCAATCAGCCCCAGCATTTT
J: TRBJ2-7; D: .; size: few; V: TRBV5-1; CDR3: CASSLSAQVGTYEQYF; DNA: TGCGCCAGCAGCTTGTCTGCCCAGGTGGGCACCTACGAGCAGTACTTC
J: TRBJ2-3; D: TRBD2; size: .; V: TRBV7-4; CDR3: CGCGGHPSTDTQYF; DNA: TGTGGGTGCGGGGGGCACCCTAGCACAGATACGCAGTATTTT
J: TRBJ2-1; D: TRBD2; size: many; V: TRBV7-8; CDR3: CASSLVLAGAGNEQFF; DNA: TGTGCCAGCAGCTTAGTACTAGCGGGGGCGGGCAATGAGCAGTTCTTC
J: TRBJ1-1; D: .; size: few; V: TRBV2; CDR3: CASSVGPQWAGTEAFF; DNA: TGTGCCAGCTCCGTGGGGCCCCAGTGGGCCGGCACTGAAGCTTTCTTT
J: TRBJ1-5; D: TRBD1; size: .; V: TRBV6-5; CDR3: CASSSTGGSQPQHF; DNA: TGTGCCAGCAGTTCGACAGGGGGCAGTCAGCCCCAGCATTTT
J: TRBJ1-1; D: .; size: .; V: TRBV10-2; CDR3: CASSETALNTEAFF; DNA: TGCGCCAGCAGTGAAACAGCCCTGAACACTGAAGCTTTCTTT
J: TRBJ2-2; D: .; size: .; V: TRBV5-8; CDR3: CATPNTSLNTGELFF; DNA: TGTGCCACCCCAAATACCTCTCTGAACACCGGGGAGCTGTTTTTT
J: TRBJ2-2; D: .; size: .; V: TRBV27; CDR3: CASSLYSGSGGNTGELFF; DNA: TGTGCCAGCAGTTTATATTCGGGTTCCGGGGGGAACACCGGGGAGCTGTTTTTT
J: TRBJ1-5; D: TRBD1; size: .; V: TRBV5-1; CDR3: CASSLATGRPQHF; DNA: TGCGCCAGCAGCCTGGCGACAGGGAGGCCCCAGCATTTT
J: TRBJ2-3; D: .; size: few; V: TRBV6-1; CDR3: CASSEVWGNTDTQYF; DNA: TGTGCCAGCAGTGAAGTTTGGGGAAACACAGATACGCAGTATTTT
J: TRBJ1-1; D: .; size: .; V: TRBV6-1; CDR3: CASSEASSGLWWSEAFF; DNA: TGTGCCAGCAGTGAAGCGTCCTCGGGTCTTTGGTGGTCTGAAGCTTTCTTT
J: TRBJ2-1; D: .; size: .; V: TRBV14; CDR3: CASSQAGEPGYNEQFF; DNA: TGTGCCAGCAGCCAAGCAGGGGAGCCCGGCTACAATGAGCAGTTCTTC
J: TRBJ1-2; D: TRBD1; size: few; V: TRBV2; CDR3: CASIDRGTNYGYTF; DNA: TGTGCCAGCATAGACAGGGGAACTAACTATGGCTACACCTTC
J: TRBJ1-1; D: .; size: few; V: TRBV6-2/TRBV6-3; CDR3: CASSPSGGLTEAFF; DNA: TGTGCCAGCAGTCCATCGGGGGGCTTAACTGAAGCTTTCTTT
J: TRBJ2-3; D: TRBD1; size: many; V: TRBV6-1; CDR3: CASSDGQADTQYF; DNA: TGTGCCAGCAGTGACGGACAGGCTGATACGCAGTATTTT
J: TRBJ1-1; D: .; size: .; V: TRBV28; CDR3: CASSFKRGLNTEAFF; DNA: TGTGCCAGCAGTTTCAAGCGGGGTCTAAACACTGAAGCTTTCTTT
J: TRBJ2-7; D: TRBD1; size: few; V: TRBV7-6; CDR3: CASSPSGTGVDEQYF; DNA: TGTGCCAGCAGCCCATCAGGGACAGGGGTGGACGAGCAGTACTTC
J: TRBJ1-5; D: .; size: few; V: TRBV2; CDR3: CASSSGLSQPQHF; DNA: TGTGCCAGCAGCTCAGGGTTATCTCAGCCCCAGCATTTT
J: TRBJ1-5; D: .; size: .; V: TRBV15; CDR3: CATREEGSNQPQHF; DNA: TGTGCCACCAGAGAGGAGGGAAGCAATCAGCCCCAGCATTTT
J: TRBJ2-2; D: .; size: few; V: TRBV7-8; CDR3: CASSHRVGERMAPTGELFF; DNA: TGTGCCAGCAGCCATAGGGTCGGCGAGCGTATGGCCCCCACCGGGGAGCTGTTTTTT
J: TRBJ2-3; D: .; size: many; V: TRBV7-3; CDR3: CASSSSGLSTDTQYF; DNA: TGTGCCAGCAGCTCCTCGGGACTGAGCACAGATACGCAGTATTTT
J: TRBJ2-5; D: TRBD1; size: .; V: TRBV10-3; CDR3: CAISEGTEETQYF; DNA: TGTGCCATCAGTGAAGGGACAGAAGAGACCCAGTACTTC
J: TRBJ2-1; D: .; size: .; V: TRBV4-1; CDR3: CASSQDLEGTGHEQFF; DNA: TGCGCCAGCAGCCAAGATCTAGAGGGGACGGGACATGAGCAGTTCTTC
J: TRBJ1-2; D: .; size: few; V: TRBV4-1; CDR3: CASSQAGSLYGYTF; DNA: TGCGCCAGCAGCCAAGCGGGCAGCTTATATGGCTACACCTTC
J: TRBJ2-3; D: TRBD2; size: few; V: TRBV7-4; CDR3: CASSSFGGGMADTQYF; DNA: TGTGCCAGCAGCTCCTTTGGGGGGGGGATGGCAGATACGCAGTATTTT
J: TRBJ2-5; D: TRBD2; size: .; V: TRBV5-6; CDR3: CASSSTPAGLLGTQYF; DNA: TGTGCCAGCAGCTCCACTCCAGCGGGACTTCTGGGGACCCAGTACTTC
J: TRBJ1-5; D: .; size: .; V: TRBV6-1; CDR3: CASLKGPSNQPQHF; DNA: TGTGCCAGCCTAAAGGGGCCTAGCAATCAGCCCCAGCATTTT
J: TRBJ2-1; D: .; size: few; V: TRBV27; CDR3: CASSLYVHNEQFF; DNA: TGTGCCAGCAGTTTATATGTACACAATGAGCAGTTCTTC
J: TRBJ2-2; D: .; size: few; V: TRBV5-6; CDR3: CASSLGRGPANTGELFF; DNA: TGTGCCAGCAGCTTGGGGAGGGGGCCTGCGAACACCGGGGAGCTGTTTTTT
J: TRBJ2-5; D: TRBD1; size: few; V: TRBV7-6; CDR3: CASSLMRQGLQETQYF; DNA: TGTGCCAGCAGCTTAATGAGACAGGGGTTACAAGAGACCCAGTACTTC
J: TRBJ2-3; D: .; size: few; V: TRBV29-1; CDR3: CSVEMAAKDADTQYF; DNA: TGCAGCGTTGAGATGGCGGCCAAGGACGCAGATACGCAGTATTTT
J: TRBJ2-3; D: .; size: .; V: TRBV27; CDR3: CASSLAINTDTQYF; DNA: TGTGCCAGCAGTTTAGCGATTAACACAGATACGCAGTATTTT
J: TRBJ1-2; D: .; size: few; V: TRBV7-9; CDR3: CASSSSGLRINGYTF; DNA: TGTGCCAGCAGCTCTTCGGGACTCCGAATAAATGGCTACACCTTC
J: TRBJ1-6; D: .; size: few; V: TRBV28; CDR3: CASSPRFRSDNSPLHF; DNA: TGTGCCAGCAGTCCGCGATTTCGTTCCGATAATTCACCCCTCCACTTT
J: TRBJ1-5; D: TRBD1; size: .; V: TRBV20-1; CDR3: CSARGTTGDPSNQPQHF; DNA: TGCAGTGCTAGGGGAACTACAGGGGACCCTAGCAATCAGCCCCAGCATTTT